These 29 T cell receptor beta chains originate from one sample sequenced in a study of cytomegalovirus exposure and HLA in healthy donors. The PCR used 60 Vbeta and 13 Jbeta primers. Sequencing used immunoSEQ multiplex PCR; TCRdb keeps in-frame clones, though not all of them. The table records around 100,000 clones, roughly 70% of them present only once. Sequencing used PBMCs. The receptors come from a woman in her twenties or thirties in good health and CMV-seronegative.

The CDR3 sequence is CASSLFPGAETQYF. As DNA, the CDR3 is TGTGCCAGCAGCTTATTCCCGGGAGCGGAGACCCAGTACTTC. The chain recombines TRBV7-7 with TRBJ2-5; D possibly corresponds to TRBD2 (6 bases). CDR1 is SSHAT and CDR2 is FNYEAQ in the germline V gene (reference sequence). The CDR3 contains 14 residues. Trimming pared 2 bases from V and 5 bases from J, leaving 12 bases between.

The V call is TRBV5-6, the J call TRBJ1-5, with D perhaps TRBD1 (5 bases). With 3 bases removed from V and 0 bases from J, the gap between germline ends came to 13 bases. The CDR3 length is 16 residues. Germline values: CDR1 SGHDT, CDR2 YYEEEE. In DNA, the CDR3 is TGTGCCAGCAGCTATGGCAGGGTTCATAGCAATCAGCCCCAGCATTTT. Encoded protein: CASSYGRVHSNQPQHF.

This chain links TRBV9 with TRBJ2-7; 12 bases agree with TRBD1. CDR1 and CDR2 from the germline V gene are SGDLS and YYNGEE. This CDR3 spans 15 amino acids. Trimming cost V 0 bases and J 6 bases; bases outside gene matches: 4. The CDR3 here is CASSVGGTGGVEQYF. The CDR3 DNA sequence: TGTGCCAGCAGCGTAGGGGGGACAGGGGGCGTCGAGCAGTACTTC.

As DNA, the CDR3 is TGCGCCAGCAGCTTGGCCGGACAGTCTCTTAGCTACGAGCAGTACTTC. The encoded protein is CASSLAGQSLSYEQYF. The genes are TRBV5-1 and TRBJ2-7, with D possibly being TRBD1 (6 bases). V lost 0 bases, J lost 3 bases, and 16 bases lay in between. Germline V gene sequence: CDR1 SGHRS, CDR2 YFSETQ. There are 16 residues in the CDR3.

The CDR3 region is CASSFSGQEAYF. For the CDR3, the DNA is TGTGCCAGCAGTTTTAGTGGACAGGAGGCGTATTTT. This chain connects TRBV28 to TRBJ2-3; 7 bases map to TRBD1. CDR1 and CDR2 (germline): MDHEN, SYDVKM. Unmatched junction bases numbered 8, after V lost 3 bases and J lost 14 bases. This CDR3 spans 12 amino acids.

As for this clone: In the same sample, other DNA sequences code for this CDR3. The V gene is TRBV4-1, the J gene TRBJ1-4; unclear D gene. The germline V gene encodes CDR1 MGHRA and CDR2 YSYEKL. The V gene lost 4 bases and the J gene lost 5 bases, with 14 bases spanning the gap. This CDR3 comprises 15 residues. Written as DNA, the CDR3 is TGCGCCAGCAGCCGAGAAGCAGGATTCAATGAAAAACTGTTTTTT. Translated, it gives CASSREAGFNEKLFF.

This clone was recorded once. J is TRBJ2-1 and V is TRBV30; D is ambiguous. Germline assignment: CDR1 GTSNPN and CDR2 SVGIG (reference sequence). This CDR3 has 13 residues. V lost 5 bases and J 0 bases, leaving 8 bases between the germline ends. The CDR3 DNA reads as TGTGCCTGGGGTCACAGCTCCTACAATGAGCAGTTCTTC. Its protein is CAWGHSSYNEQFF.

This clone occurred a few times. The chain joins TRBV27 to TRBJ2-2; TRBD2 might be the D (5 bases). There are 18 residues in the CDR3. The V gene's germline CDR1 is MNHEY and CDR2 SMNVEV (reference sequence). Trimming took 5 bases from V and 7 from J, leaving 26 bases between them. CDR3 in DNA: TGTGCCAGCAGTCCTTATGGGAGCGTCACATCCGGGTTCGGGGAGCTGTTTTTT. This encodes CASSPYGSVTSGFGELFF.

The V call is TRBV18, the J call TRBJ1-2; D is perhaps TRBD1 (6 bases). CDR3 length: 13 residues. V was trimmed by 4 bases and J by 4 bases, leaving 10 bases between them. Germline assignment: CDR1 KGHSH and CDR2 LQKENI. The CDR3: CASSLDRSYGYTF. CDR3 DNA sequence: TGTGCCAGCTCACTGGACAGAAGCTATGGCTACACCTTC. The variable domain in full, completed from reference TRBV18 and TRBJ1-2, reads NAGVMQNPRHLVRRRGQEARLRCSPMKGHSHVYWYRQLPEEGLKFMVYLQKENIIDESGMPKERFSAEFPKEGPSILRIQQVVRGDSAAYFCASSLDRSYGYTFGSGTRLTVV.

This clone was picked up a small number of times. The chain couples TRBV5-8 to TRBJ1-5; no clear D. This CDR3 is built from 16 residues. From germline, CDR1 is SGHTS and CDR2 YDEGEE. V was pared by 4 bases and J by 7 bases, with 21 bases between. CDR3 protein: CASSLRTTGDYQPQHF. The CDR3 DNA reads as TGTGCCAGCAGCCTACGCACGACGGGAGATTACCAGCCCCAGCATTTT.

The chain has TRBV5-1 and TRBJ1-1, with TRBD1 matching over 7 bases. This CDR3 is 15 amino acids long. CDR1 and CDR2 from the germline V gene are SGHRS and YFSETQ. J was trimmed by 1 base and V by 3 bases; bases with no gene match: 6. The CDR3 loop is CASSSKQGPNTEAFF. For the CDR3, the DNA is TGCGCCAGCAGCTCGAAACAGGGGCCGAACACTGAAGCTTTCTTT.

The rearrangement joins TRBV30 to TRBJ1-1; no reliable D call. Germline V gene data show CDR1 as GTSNPN and CDR2 as SVGIG (reference sequence). The CDR3 loop spans 13 amino acids. The V gene lost 3 bases and the J gene lost 1 base, with 9 bases spanning the gap. The chain's CDR3 is CAWSPVPNTEAFF. The CDR3, as DNA: TGTGCCTGGAGCCCTGTCCCGAACACTGAAGCTTTCTTT.

The chain uses TRBV5-1 and TRBJ2-7, with D possibly TRBD2 on 5 matching bases. V dropped 0 bases and J dropped 0 bases, with 10 bases sitting between them. Germline loops: CDR1 SGHRS, CDR2 YFSETQ. This CDR3 region has 15 residues. CDR3 in DNA: TGCGCCAGCAGCTTGGGGAGGAGTACCTCCTACGAGCAGTACTTC. It specifies CASSLGRSTSYEQYF.

This clone came up once. V is TRBV4-2 and J is TRBJ2-2, with 7 bases lining up with TRBD2. Trimming cost V 0 bases and J 3 bases; bases outside gene matches: 4. This CDR3 is built from 16 residues. CDR1 and CDR2 (germline): LGHNA, YNFKEQ. The CDR3 loop reads CASSQDRLADTGELFF. As DNA, the CDR3 is TGTGCCAGCAGCCAAGATCGGCTAGCGGACACCGGGGAGCTGTTTTTT.

V gene TRBV11-2 combines with J gene TRBJ1-1; 8 nucleotides line up with TRBD1. CDR1 and CDR2 (germline): SGHAT, FQNNGV. Trimming cost V 5 bases and J 5 bases; bases outside gene matches: 10. CDR3 length equals 15 residues. Here the CDR3 reads CASSRKTGGGTEAFF. Written as DNA, the CDR3 is TGTGCCAGCAGCCGAAAAACAGGGGGAGGTACTGAAGCTTTCTTT.

CDR3 in amino acids: CASGLLLGQGVSDEQYF. CDR3 bases: TGTGCTAGTGGTTTGCTCCTTGGGCAGGGGGTATCCGACGAGCAGTACTTC. J is TRBJ2-7 and V is TRBV12-5, with 7 bases fitting TRBD1. Germline CDR1 and CDR2: LGHNT and FRNRAP. The V and J ends lost 2 bases and 5 bases, in that order; junction bases with no gene match: 15. This CDR3 spans 17 amino acids.

A few counts support this clone. The chain is built from TRBV5-1 and TRBJ2-3, with 8 nucleotides matching TRBD2. CDR3 length equals 18 residues. Germline CDR1 SGHRS, CDR2 YFSETQ. The V segment lost 4 bases and the J segment 4 bases; nucleotides outside the gene matches: 17. CDR3 region: CASSPRPLAGRGADTQYF. CDR3 nucleotides: TGCGCCAGCAGCCCCCGCCCTTTAGCGGGAAGAGGAGCAGATACGCAGTATTTT.

The chain joins TRBV29-1 to TRBJ1-1; D remains ambiguous. The V end lost 4 bases, the J end lost 0 bases, and 6 bases lay between the germline ends. Germline CDR1 and CDR2: SQVTM and ANQGSEA. This CDR3 contains 12 residues. The chain's CDR3 is CSVGRMNTEAFF. As DNA, the CDR3 is TGCAGCGTTGGGCGGATGAACACTGAAGCTTTCTTT.

In the case of this clone: At one boundary the junction diverges from the germline segment, which might be a read error. J is TRBJ1-2 and V is TRBV11-2, with 8 bases fitting TRBD1. CDR1 and CDR2 (germline): SGHAT, FQNNGV. The CDR3 totals 13 residues. CDR3 amino acids: CASSPQDRGLSLF. In DNA form, the CDR3 reads TGTGCCAGCAGCCCACAAGACAGGGGCCTAAGTCTCTTC.

This chain uses TRBV2 with TRBJ1-1; D is possibly TRBD1 (5 bases). CDR3 length equals 14 residues. Trimming shortened V by 7 bases and J by 1 base, and 13 bases separated the two germline ends. The germline V gene has CDR1 SNHLY and CDR2 FYNNEI. DNA of the CDR3: TGTGCCAGCATCGATAGACAGCAGAACACTGAAGCTTTCTTT. The encoded protein is CASIDRQQNTEAFF.

J is TRBJ2-7 and V is TRBV19; 7 bases match TRBD1. CDR3 length: 16 amino acids. Germline V gene data show CDR1 as LNHDA and CDR2 as SQIVND (reference sequence). V lost 4 bases, J lost 3 bases, and 12 bases stayed unmatched. CDR3 sequence (DNA): TGTGCCAGTAGTAGATCCCGACAGGGAATGATCTACGAGCAGTACTTC. Translating gives CASSRSRQGMIYEQYF.

V usage is TRBV19 and J usage is TRBJ2-5; tentatively, D is TRBD2 (6 bases). Per the germline V gene, CDR1 is LNHDA and CDR2 is SQIVND (reference sequence). V was shortened by 3 bases and J by 5 bases, with 13 bases between the two germline ends. The CDR3 consists of 14 residues. Written as DNA, the CDR3 is TGTGCCAGTAGTATTTCCCCCGGAGGGGAGACCCAGTACTTC. Translating gives CASSISPGGETQYF.

This clone was seen only a few times. The J gene is TRBJ1-1, the V gene TRBV6-5, with TRBD1 as a possible D gene (5 bases). Germline V CDR1 and CDR2: MNHEY, SVGAGI. V lost 6 bases, J lost 10 bases, and 18 bases lay in between. CDR3 length: 13 amino acids. In DNA, the CDR3 is TGTGCCAGCAGACCCGCAGGGAACTCACTAGCTTTCTTT. It is translated as CASRPAGNSLAFF.

This chain uses TRBV20-1 with TRBJ1-2; D perhaps matches TRBD1 (5 bases). Looked up from germline, CDR1 is DFQATT and CDR2 is SNEGSKA (reference sequence). This CDR3 has 11 residues. The CDR3 reads CSDSSNYGYTF. CDR3 in DNA: TGCAGCGACAGTTCTAACTATGGCTACACCTTC.

This clone was counted once. The same CDR3 also results from other DNA sequences found in this sample. The chain carries TRBV30 and TRBJ1-5; possibly TRBD1 for D (5 bases). This CDR3 comprises 13 residues. The V and J ends lost 4 bases and 2 bases respectively, with 9 bases between them. Germline CDR1 and CDR2: GTSNPN and SVGIG (reference sequence). CDR3 in DNA: TGTGCCTGGACCACAGGCGGCAATCAGCCCCAGCATTTT. It codes for CAWTTGGNQPQHF.

This chain links TRBV6-5 with TRBJ1-3; 7 nucleotides match TRBD1. The CDR3 covers 14 residues. Per germline, CDR1 MNHEY and CDR2 SVGAGI. CDR3 in amino acids: CASHRGLSGNTIYF. The CDR3 DNA follows: TGTGCATCACACAGGGGACTCTCTGGAAACACCATATATTTT.

The chain joins TRBV16 to TRBJ1-2, with D tentatively TRBD1 (5 bases). Per the germline V gene, CDR1 is KGHSY and CDR2 is FQNENV. V was shortened by 0 bases and J by 0 bases, with 11 bases between the two germline ends. This CDR3 is built from 16 residues. This CDR3 reads CASSQSGSGTNYGYTF. CDR3 sequence (DNA): TGTGCCAGCAGCCAATCGGGGTCAGGGACTAACTATGGCTACACCTTC.

This chain links TRBV6-6 with TRBJ1-1; the D gene is possibly TRBD1 (6 bases). In germline, CDR1 is MNHNY, CDR2 SVGAGI (reference sequence). Trimming removed 5 bases at V and 7 bases at J, with 8 bases between. The CDR3 consists of 11 residues. CDR3 loop: CASSLTGEAFF. Here the CDR3 DNA reads TGTGCCAGCAGTCTGACAGGTGAAGCTTTCTTT.

The chain is built from TRBV7-9 and TRBJ2-3; TRBD1 might be the D (6 bases). The germline V gene encodes CDR1 SEHNR and CDR2 FQNEAQ (reference sequence). Trimming removed 5 bases at V and 2 bases at J, with 14 bases between. This CDR3 region has 15 residues. The CDR3 DNA reads as TGTGCCAGCAGCCCCCTGGGACAAAACACAGATACGCAGTATTTT. Amino acid sequence: CASSPLGQNTDTQYF.